This section outlines one TCR beta chain sequence together with its context. These data belong to a study of blood T cell repertoires in COVID-19. Study-wide background: COVID-19 samples, acute and convalescent, were from the United States, Italy and Spain. The cDNA or gDNA used as material had been derived from T cells, B-cell-depleted T cells, or PBMCs.

Data came from immunoSEQ multiplex PCR; TCRdb stores just in-frame clones and leaves some out. The data hold about 80,000 clones, with 80% to 90% observed a single time. With 4 bases clipped from V and 15 bases from J, the junction kept 12 bases outside the gene matches. Germline CDR1 SGHAT, CDR2 FQNNGV. The CDR3 is 14 amino acids. Sample: peripheral blood. The chain links TRBV11-2 to TRBJ2-1, with TRBD2 identical over 10 bases. This receptor was taken from a woman aged 80 or over with acute or convalescent COVID-19. For the CDR3, the DNA is TGTGCCAGCAGCTCCTCGGGGCTAGCGGGGGCGGGGTTCTTC. Its protein is CASSSSGLAGAGFF.